This record looks at one TCR beta chain sequence and its context. This specimen comes from a study of blood T cell repertoires in COVID-19. Only in-frame clones appear in the TCRdb table, and some are missing; sequencing was by immunoSEQ multiplex PCR. This table holds 150,000 to 160,000 clones, 78% found once. V shed 0 bases and J shed 7 bases, with 15 bases lying between them. Germline values: CDR1 SGHAT, CDR2 FQNNGV. CDR3 length: 15 amino acids. The sequence came from a man of 80 years or more with acute or convalescent COVID-19. V and J are TRBV11-2 and TRBJ2-5; a possible D gene is TRBD2 (6 bases). Source material: peripheral blood. For the CDR3, the DNA is TGTGCCAGCAGCTTAGATTCAGTGGGGCGGGGGACCCAGTACTTC. Translating it yields CASSLDSVGRGTQYF.